Below, 13 T cell receptor beta chains from the same sample are listed, as sequenced in a study of T cells after yellow fever vaccination. Each CDR3 protein gets one entry after TCRdb re-called the 5' RACE reads with MiXCR. In the table there are about 53,000 distinct CDR3 sequences, around 5.4% of which are singletons. The starting material was PBMCs, either bulk or a sorted T-cell subset (CD4+, CD8+, memory, or dextramer-sorted; not recorded which), obtained on the day of the yellow fever booster vaccination. These receptors were collected from a man aged 18 to 35 who received the YFV17D yellow fever vaccine.

This clonotype occurred a few times. The rearrangement links TRBV25-1 to TRBJ2-3; 10 bases align to TRBD1. This CDR3 is built from 13 residues. Germline CDR1 reads MGHDK; CDR2 reads SYGVNS. The J segment lost 4 bases and the V segment lost 6 bases, leaving 1 base of the junction unmatched. DNA for the CDR3: TGTGCCAGCAGAGGACAGGGGGCAGATACGCAGTATTTT. Amino acid sequence: CASRGQGADTQYF.

This clonotype was observed a few times. The chain joins TRBV11-2 to TRBJ2-5, with D perhaps assigned TRBD1 or TRBD2 (5 bases each). Germline V lookup: CDR1 SGHAT, CDR2 FQNNGV. The CDR3 covers 16 residues. Trimming removed 2 bases at V and 4 bases at J, with 17 bases between. The CDR3 spells CASSLRGQGRGETQYF. CDR3 nucleotide sequence: TGTGCCAGCAGCTTACGGGGTCAGGGTAGAGGAGAGACCCAGTACTTC.

V is TRBV7-3 and J is TRBJ2-3, with 7 nucleotides matching TRBD1. V gave up 1 base and J gave up 2 bases; unmatched junction bases: 3. The CDR3 spans 15 residues. The germline V gene encodes CDR1 SGHTA and CDR2 FQGTGA. The CDR3 DNA sequence: TGTGCCAGCAGCTTAAGGGACAGCAACACAGATACGCAGTATTTT. It is translated as CASSLRDSNTDTQYF. Combining the CDR3 with reference TRBV7-3 and TRBJ2-3 gives the whole variable domain GAGVSQTPSNKVTEKGKYVELRCDPISGHTALYWYRQSLGQGPEFLIYFQGTGAADDSGLPNDRFFAVRPEGSVSTLKIQRTERGDSAVYLCASSLRDSNTDTQYFGPGTRLTVL.

This clonotype has a handful of counts. The chain combines TRBV4-2 with TRBJ2-1; 9 bases are shared with TRBD1. The CDR3 is 16 residues long. V lost 1 base to trimming and J lost 0 bases; unmatched junction nucleotides: 1. Germline-derived CDR1 and CDR2 are LGHNA and YNFKEQ. CDR3 nucleotides: TGTGCCAGCAGCCAAGCGACAGGGGGCTCCTACAATGAGCAGTTCTTC. As protein: CASSQATGGSYNEQFF.

This clonotype was counted a few times. The V and J genes are TRBV5-4 and TRBJ2-7; 9 bases fit TRBD1. This CDR3 has 13 amino acids. V lost 6 bases to trimming and J lost 7 bases; unmatched junction nucleotides: 8. Germline V gene data show CDR1 as SGHNT and CDR2 as YYREEE (reference sequence). DNA for the CDR3: TGTGCCAGCATGGAACAGGGGGCGCGGGAGCAGTACTTC. As protein: CASMEQGAREQYF. Full variable domain (rest looked up from reference TRBV5-4 and TRBJ2-7): ETGVTQSPTHLIKTRGQQVTLRCSSQSGHNTVSWYQQALGQGPQFIFQYYREEENGRGNFPPRFSGLQFPNYSSELNVNALELDDSALYLCASMEQGAREQYFGPGTRLTVT.

The chain employs TRBV24-1 and TRBJ2-2, with TRBD1 matching over 7 bases. Per the germline V gene, CDR1 is KGHDR and CDR2 is SFDVKD. Trimming took 5 bases from V and 1 from J; bases not matched to a gene: 6. The CDR3 loop spans 16 amino acids. For the CDR3, the DNA is TGTGCCACCAGTGGAAGGGGGCTATTGAACACCGGGGAGCTGTTTTTT. Translation: CATSGRGLLNTGELFF.

The rearrangement uses TRBV7-3 and TRBJ2-3, with no clear D. The germline V gene encodes CDR1 SGHTA and CDR2 FQGTGA. V was cut by 5 bases and J by 0 bases, with 21 bases left in between. The CDR3 totals 18 residues. This CDR3 is CASSNVPKTETSTDTQYF. The CDR3 nucleotides read TGTGCCAGCAGCAACGTCCCCAAGACGGAAACAAGCACAGATACGCAGTATTTT.

Ten or more counts support this clonotype. This rearrangement joins TRBV9 to TRBJ2-1; possible D gene TRBD2, 7 bases. Germline V CDR1 and CDR2: SGDLS, YYNGEE. Trimming left V 4 bases short and J 2 bases short, with 13 bases between. CDR3 length equals 15 residues. Written as DNA, the CDR3 is TGTGCCAGCAGCCTAGAAGGGGGGGCCTACAATGAGCAGTTCTTC. Residues: CASSLEGGAYNEQFF. Filled out from reference TRBV9 and TRBJ2-1, the complete variable domain reads DSGVTQTPKHLITATGQRVTLRCSPRSGDLSVYWYQQSLDQGLQFLIQYYNGEERAKGNILERFSAQQFPDLHSELNLSSLELGDSALYFCASSLEGGAYNEQFFGPGTRLTVL.

V usage is TRBV4-1 and J usage is TRBJ2-5; no clear D gene. The V gene's germline CDR1 is MGHRA and CDR2 YSYEKL. The CDR3 has 14 amino acids. Trimming left V 3 bases short and J 1 base short, with 9 bases between. Here the CDR3 reads CASSQDRAQETQYF. Here the CDR3 DNA reads TGCGCCAGCAGCCAGGATCGGGCCCAAGAGACCCAGTACTTC.

This clonotype was seen repeatedly, ten times or more. The genes are TRBV7-9 and TRBJ2-2; D is possibly TRBD1 (7 bases). The germline V gene encodes CDR1 SEHNR and CDR2 FQNEAQ (reference sequence). V lost 4 bases and J 5 bases, leaving 17 bases between the germline ends. The CDR3 covers 16 residues. CDR3 sequence: CASSSSRGEITGELFF. The CDR3 nucleotides read TGTGCCAGCAGCTCCTCCAGGGGGGAAATAACCGGGGAGCTGTTTTTT.

This clonotype was seen at least ten times. The chain uses TRBV12-3 or TRBV12-4 and TRBJ2-5; TRBD2 matches at 10 bases. The J segment lost 12 bases and the V segment lost 4 bases, leaving 14 bases of the junction unmatched. CDR3 length: 15 amino acids. The CDR3 spells CASSWASGGRTPKYF. The CDR3 nucleotides are TGTGCCAGCAGTTGGGCTAGCGGGGGCCGTACCCCGAAGTACTTC.

This clonotype was seen at least ten times. The chain employs TRBV6-1 and TRBJ1-1; D not resolved. Germline CDR1 MNHNS, CDR2 SASEGT. There are 14 residues in the CDR3. Deletions cut 1 base from V and 3 bases from J, with 9 bases between. The CDR3 region is CASSEGARDTEAFF. As DNA, the CDR3 is TGTGCCAGCAGTGAAGGTGCGCGGGACACTGAAGCTTTCTTT.

This clonotype was observed a few times. The J gene is TRBJ1-2, the V gene TRBV27; possibly TRBD1 for D (6 bases). Between the trimmed V and J ends, which lost 6 bases and 6 bases, there was a span of 14 bases. Germline lookup yields CDR1 MNHEY and CDR2 SMNVEV (reference sequence). The CDR3 runs to 13 residues. The CDR3 spells CASSSRGRNGYTF. The CDR3 DNA sequence: TGTGCCAGCAGCTCCAGGGGTCGAAATGGCTACACCTTC.